Below are 21 T cell receptor beta chains sequenced from a single sample in a study of early T cells in non-severe SARS-CoV-2 infection. A single record per CDR3 protein comes from TCRdb applying MiXCR to the 5' RACE reads. The sample yields under 35,000 distinct CDR3 sequences, around 6.6% seen once. The source material was whole blood. The receptor source for this set is an adult who was a healthcare worker with PCR-confirmed SARS-CoV-2 infection or an uninfected control (not recorded which).

The sample holds many counts of this clonotype. The chain is built from TRBV20-1 and TRBJ1-5; TRBD1 is a possible D gene (6 bases). Germline V gives CDR1 DFQATT, CDR2 SNEGSKA (reference sequence). The V and J ends lost 4 bases and 5 bases respectively, with 12 bases between them. The CDR3 is 13 residues long. CDR3 sequence reads: CSAIRGPYQPQHF. The CDR3 DNA follows: TGCAGTGCTATCCGGGGGCCATATCAGCCCCAGCATTTT.

This clonotype was recorded many times. The V gene is TRBV7-9, the J gene TRBJ2-4; 13 bases align to TRBD2. The germline CDR1 and CDR2 sequences are SEHNR and FQNEAQ (reference sequence). The CDR3 has 18 amino acids. V lost 1 base to trimming and J lost 2 bases; unmatched junction nucleotides: 5. CDR3 in DNA: TGTGCCAGCAGCTTAGGGACTAGCGGGAGTCGGACCAAAAACATTCAGTACTTC. Protein product: CASSLGTSGSRTKNIQYF. The whole variable domain, remainder taken from reference TRBV7-9 and TRBJ2-4, is DTGVSQNPRHKITKRGQNVTFRCDPISEHNRLYWYRQTLGQGPEFLTYFQNEAQLEKSRLLSDRFSAERPKGSFSTLEIQRTEQGDSAMYLCASSLGTSGSRTKNIQYFGAGTRLSVL.

The chain uses TRBV20-1 and TRBJ1-1, with D hard to call. Germline-derived CDR1 and CDR2 are DFQATT and SNEGSKA (reference sequence). V gave up 6 bases and J gave up 0 bases, with 14 bases separating them. CDR3 length: 14 residues. In DNA form, the CDR3 reads TGCAGTGCGCCTTCGCCGATACTGAACACTGAAGCTTTCTTT. The encoded protein is CSAPSPILNTEAFF.

This clonotype was recorded many times. V usage is TRBV6-6 and J usage is TRBJ2-7; perhaps D is TRBD1 or TRBD2 (5 bases each). Germline V gene sequence: CDR1 MNHNY, CDR2 SVGAGI (reference sequence). Trimming shortened V by 5 bases and J by 4 bases, and 12 bases separated the two germline ends. The CDR3 loop spans 13 amino acids. The CDR3 protein is CASSLRGLYEQYF. The CDR3, as DNA: TGTGCCAGCAGTCTGAGGGGTTTATACGAGCAGTACTTC.

This chain connects TRBV6-1 to TRBJ2-7, with D possibly matching TRBD1 (6 bases). Germline V gene sequence: CDR1 MNHNS, CDR2 SASEGT. Trimming shortened V by 5 bases and J by 2 bases, and 19 bases separated the two germline ends. This CDR3 has 16 amino acids. CDR3 protein: CASSLTIPTGAYEQYF. The CDR3 DNA is TGTGCCAGCAGTCTTACAATACCGACAGGAGCCTACGAGCAGTACTTC.

V gene TRBV28 combines with J gene TRBJ2-7; TRBD1 aligns across 9 bases. The V segment lost 6 bases and the J segment 5 bases; nucleotides outside the gene matches: 2. CDR1 is MDHEN, CDR2 SYDVKM, per germline. The CDR3 consists of 12 residues. The CDR3 spells CASRDRGHEQYF. The CDR3 DNA sequence: TGTGCCAGCAGGGACAGGGGTCACGAGCAGTACTTC.

This clonotype occurred many times. The rearrangement uses TRBV30 and TRBJ2-7; either TRBD1 or TRBD2 may fit D (5 bases each). The germline V and J ends were trimmed by 0 bases and 5 bases, with 20 bases remaining between them. The CDR3 contains 16 residues. Germline V gene sequence: CDR1 GTSNPN, CDR2 SVGIG (reference sequence). The CDR3 spells CAWSVRTPASSDEQYF. The CDR3, as DNA: TGTGCCTGGAGTGTAAGGACACCTGCTAGTAGCGACGAGCAGTACTTC.

This clonotype was counted many times. The DNA for the CDR3 is TGCAGTGCCAGGGTACTAGGGTCGGGCAGCAATCAGCCCCAGCATTTT. It codes for CSARVLGSGSNQPQHF. This chain joins TRBV20-1 and TRBJ1-5, with a tentative D call TRBD1 (5 bases). The length of the CDR3 is 16 residues. Looked up from germline, CDR1 is DFQATT and CDR2 is SNEGSKA (reference sequence). The germline V and J ends were trimmed by 6 bases and 1 base, with 19 bases remaining between them.

This clonotype appeared many times. The chain combines TRBV4-2 with TRBJ1-2; no clear D. The V gene lost 0 bases and the J gene lost 5 bases, with 7 bases spanning the gap. CDR1 is LGHNA, CDR2 YNFKEQ, per germline. The CDR3 is 13 amino acids. This chain's CDR3 is CASSQDTPYGYTF. The CDR3 DNA reads as TGTGCCAGCAGCCAAGATACACCTTATGGCTACACCTTC.

The gene calls are TRBV25-1 and TRBJ2-5, with D possibly matching TRBD2 (5 bases). CDR1 and CDR2 from the germline V gene are MGHDK and SYGVNS. The CDR3 contains 12 residues. V lost 7 bases to trimming and J lost 5 bases, with 11 bases between them. CDR3 nucleotide sequence: TGTGCCAGCACCCTAGCTGGGGAGACCCAGTACTTC. It translates to CASTLAGETQYF.

The chain links TRBV12-3 or TRBV12-4 to TRBJ2-7; 13 nucleotides agree with TRBD2. Losses at the gene ends were 0 bases for V and 3 bases for J; bases not matched to a gene: 2. This CDR3 has 16 residues. The CDR3 sequence is CASSLARTSGSYEQYF. Here the CDR3 DNA reads TGTGCCAGCAGTTTAGCAAGGACTAGCGGGAGCTACGAGCAGTACTTC.

This sequence joins TRBV20-1 and TRBJ1-1; 7 nucleotides align to TRBD1. V shed 5 bases and J 0 bases; nucleotides not matched to a gene: 3. There are 13 residues in the CDR3. In germline, CDR1 is DFQATT, CDR2 SNEGSKA (reference sequence). The CDR3 protein is CSAGTDMNTEAFF. CDR3 coding DNA: TGCAGTGCTGGGACAGACATGAACACTGAAGCTTTCTTT.

This clonotype was recorded many times. This rearrangement joins TRBV11-2 to TRBJ2-4; no reliable D call. Between the trimmed V and J ends, which lost 5 bases and 1 base, there was a span of 9 bases. Germline V gene lookup returns CDR1 SGHAT and CDR2 FQNNGV. This CDR3 comprises 14 residues. The CDR3: CASSSSLAKNIQYF. DNA of the CDR3: TGTGCCAGCAGCAGTAGCTTGGCCAAAAACATTCAGTACTTC.

At least ten counts were recorded for this clonotype. This rearrangement joins TRBV7-9 to TRBJ2-7; D is undetermined. V lost 6 bases to trimming and J lost 2 bases, with 8 bases between them. Germline values: CDR1 SEHNR, CDR2 FQNEAQ (reference sequence). The CDR3 is made up of 12 amino acids. The CDR3 loop is CASSQEPYEQYF. The DNA of the CDR3 is TGTGCCAGCAGTCAGGAGCCCTACGAGCAGTACTTC.

This clonotype was counted ten times or more. The chain links TRBV5-1 to TRBJ2-2; either TRBD1 or TRBD2 may fit D (5 bases each). The germline gives CDR1 SGHRS, CDR2 YFSETQ. CDR3 size: 15 residues. Trimming took 7 bases from V and 4 from J, leaving 17 bases between them. CDR3 region: CASEGSGRGTGELFF. Here the CDR3 DNA reads TGCGCCAGCGAGGGGTCCGGACGGGGCACCGGGGAGCTGTTTTTT.

This clonotype was recorded many times. The gene calls are TRBV6-2 or TRBV6-3 and TRBJ2-2, with 9 bases lining up with TRBD1. Germline V gene lookup returns CDR1 MNHEY and CDR2 SVGEGT. There are 14 residues in the CDR3. J lost 5 bases, V lost 7 bases, and 5 bases had no gene match. CDR3 in DNA: TGTGCCAGCACTCGGGACAGGGTGACCGGGGAGCTGTTTTTT. This translates into CASTRDRVTGELFF.

This clonotype was detected many times. The chain links TRBV4-3 to TRBJ2-2; a weak D match, TRBD2 (5 bases). V was shortened by 3 bases and J by 3 bases, with 20 bases between the two germline ends. Germline assignment: CDR1 LGHNA and CDR2 YSLEER. This CDR3 region has 18 residues. CDR3 nucleotides: TGCGCCAGCAGCCACCGCCCGACCAGGACTGCGTACACCGGGGAGCTGTTTTTT. This codes for CASSHRPTRTAYTGELFF.

This clonotype was seen a handful of times. CDR3 sequence reads: CASSPGTANEKLFF. CDR3 nucleotide sequence: TGTGCCAGCAGCCCCGGGACAGCTAATGAAAAACTGTTTTTT. The J gene is TRBJ1-4, the V gene TRBV7-9, with 7 bases matching TRBD1. V lost 5 bases and J lost 3; bases outside the gene matches: 3. The CDR3 length is 14 residues. The germline CDR1 and CDR2 sequences are SEHNR and FQNEAQ (reference sequence).

This clonotype was counted many times. The chain links TRBV7-2 to TRBJ1-2, with D unclear. V dropped 1 base and J dropped 8 bases, with 14 bases sitting between them. This CDR3 contains 14 residues. CDR1 and CDR2 (germline): SGHTA, FQGNSA. This CDR3 is CASSLDQEYGGYTF. The CDR3 nucleotides read TGTGCCAGCAGCTTAGATCAAGAATATGGGGGCTACACCTTC.

This clonotype was counted a single time. This chain connects TRBV4-1 to TRBJ2-1; 7 bases line up with TRBD2. With 1 base clipped from V and 8 bases from J, the junction kept 11 bases outside the gene matches. Germline V gene data show CDR1 as MGHRA and CDR2 as YSYEKL. The CDR3 length is 16 residues. The chain's CDR3 is CASSQVLPRGIYEQFF. As DNA, the CDR3 is TGCGCCAGCAGCCAAGTCTTACCGCGGGGGATCTATGAGCAGTTCTTC.

The chain couples TRBV11-2 to TRBJ2-7, with TRBD2 matching over 9 bases. This CDR3 has 15 amino acids. The trim removed 0 bases at V and 6 bases at J, leaving 6 bases unmatched. Germline V gives CDR1 SGHAT, CDR2 FQNNGV. The CDR3 loop is CASSLEGLAYFEQYF. The CDR3 nucleotides read TGTGCCAGCAGCTTAGAGGGACTAGCCTATTTCGAGCAGTACTTC.